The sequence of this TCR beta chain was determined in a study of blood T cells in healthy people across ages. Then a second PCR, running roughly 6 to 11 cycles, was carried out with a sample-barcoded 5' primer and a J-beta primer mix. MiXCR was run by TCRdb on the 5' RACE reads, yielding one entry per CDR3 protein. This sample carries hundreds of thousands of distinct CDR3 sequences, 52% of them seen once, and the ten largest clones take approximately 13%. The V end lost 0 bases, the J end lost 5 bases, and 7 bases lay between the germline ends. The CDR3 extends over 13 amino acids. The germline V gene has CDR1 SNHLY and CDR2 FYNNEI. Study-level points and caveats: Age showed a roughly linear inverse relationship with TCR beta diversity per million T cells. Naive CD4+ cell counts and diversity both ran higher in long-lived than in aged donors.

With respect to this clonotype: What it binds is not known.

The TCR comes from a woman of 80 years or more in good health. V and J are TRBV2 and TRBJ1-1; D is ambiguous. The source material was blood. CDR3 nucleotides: TGTGCCAGCAGTGAAGCGCTTCGGACTGAAGCTTTCTTT. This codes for CASSEALRTEAFF.